This section outlines one T cell receptor beta chain sequence together with its context. This entry comes from a study of blood T cell repertoires in COVID-19. The wider study: Samples of COVID-19 (acute and convalescent) were obtained from the United States, Italy and Spain.

V trimming: 5 bases; J trimming: 6 bases; junction bases outside the gene matches: 11. There are 16 residues in the CDR3. Looked up from germline, CDR1 is MDHEN and CDR2 is SYDVKM. TCRdb's copy holds only in-frame clones and misses some; the assay was immunoSEQ multiplex PCR. The sample comprises 150,000 to 200,000 clones, about 89% of which are singletons, and less than 0.85% rests with the top ten. The chain has TRBV28 and TRBJ2-1; 9 bases are shared with TRBD2. The sequenced sample was PBMCs or T cells enriched from blood (not recorded which). This TCR came from a woman between 18 and 29 years old who had recovered from COVID-19. The CDR3 region is CASSVLTSGGPNEQFF. The CDR3 DNA sequence: TGTGCCAGCAGTGTACTGACTAGCGGAGGCCCCAATGAGCAGTTCTTC.